These T cell receptor beta chains were read from a single sample in a study of blood T cell repertoires in COVID-19. TCRdb's copy holds only in-frame clones and misses some; the assay was immunoSEQ multiplex PCR. The sample includes about 150,000 clones, around 81% of them seen just once. Sequencing was performed on PBMCs or T cells enriched from blood (not recorded which). The receptor set was obtained from a middle-aged woman who had recovered from COVID-19. Both conserved end residues are part of each CDR3. Each record gives: D gene, V gene, clone size, J gene, CDR3 protein, CDR3 DNA. A D gene is named only where the DNA matches it firmly. A clone size is listed for some rows: how often the clone was seen (once, few, many), or a class if it is expanded.

TRBD1	TRBV6-5	NA	TRBJ2-5	CASSSDRAQETQYF	TGTGCCAGCAGTTCGGACAGGGCTCAAGAGACCCAGTACTTC
TRBD2	TRBV6-5	NA	TRBJ2-2	CASRVAGGPVGELFF	TGTGCCAGCAGGGTAGCGGGAGGGCCGGTCGGGGAGCTGTTTTTT
TRBD2	TRBV2	NA	TRBJ2-1	CASSPQRGTSYNEQFF	TGTGCCAGCAGCCCTCAGCGGGGGACCTCCTACAATGAGCAGTTCTTC
NA	TRBV30	NA	TRBJ2-4	CAWSRDTGVQYF	TGTGCCTGGAGCCGGGACACTGGCGTTCAGTACTTC
NA	TRBV14	NA	TRBJ1-5	CASSQSGFNQPQHF	TGTGCCAGCAGCCAAAGCGGTTTTAATCAGCCCCAGCATTTT
NA	TRBV3-1/TRBV3-2	NA	TRBJ1-1	CASSQDLGWATEAFF	TGTGCCAGCAGCCAAGATCTTGGGTGGGCCACTGAAGCTTTCTTT
TRBD2	TRBV5-1	NA	TRBJ2-7	CASSLGGLVGSEQYF	TGCGCCAGCAGCTTGGGCGGACTAGTAGGATCCGAGCAGTACTTC
TRBD1	TRBV6-1	NA	TRBJ1-1	CASIMTGGGTEAFF	TGTGCCAGCATTATGACAGGGGGCGGCACTGAAGCTTTCTTT
TRBD2	TRBV4-1	NA	TRBJ2-7	CASSQERPGLAGGSYEQYF	TGCGCCAGCAGCCAAGAACGGCCGGGACTAGCGGGAGGCTCCTACGAGCAGTACTTC
NA	TRBV7-2	NA	TRBJ2-3	CASSHGLASDTQYF	TGTGCCAGCAGCCACGGTCTAGCATCTGATACGCAGTATTTT
NA	TRBV3-1/TRBV3-2	NA	TRBJ1-1	CASSQAGYTEAFF	TGTGCCAGCAGCCAAGCAGGGTACACTGAAGCTTTCTTT
NA	TRBV5-6	NA	TRBJ2-2	CASSVGGPGELFF	TGTGCCAGCAGCGTTGGTGGGCCCGGGGAGCTGTTTTTT
TRBD2	TRBV5-1	NA	TRBJ2-5	CASSPRTSGGDGTQYF	TGCGCCAGCAGCCCAAGGACTAGCGGGGGGGACGGGACCCAGTACTTC
TRBD1	TRBV4-1	NA	TRBJ2-7	CASSQPGTGRHYEQYF	TGCGCCAGCAGCCAACCCGGGACAGGGCGGCATTACGAGCAGTACTTC
NA	TRBV30	NA	TRBJ1-5	CAWSSSSGFGQPQHF	TGTGCCTGGAGTTCATCTTCAGGGTTCGGTCAGCCCCAGCATTTT
NA	TRBV7-6	NA	TRBJ2-1	CASSLGGSADNEQFF	TGTGCCAGCAGCTTAGGAGGGAGTGCGGACAATGAGCAGTTCTTC
TRBD1	TRBV11-2	NA	TRBJ1-2	CASSFTGTGYYGYTF	TGTGCCAGCAGCTTCACCGGGACAGGGTACTATGGCTACACCTTC
TRBD2	TRBV5-5	NA	TRBJ2-6	CASSPPRGTSGSGANVLTF	TGTGCCAGCAGCCCTCCGAGAGGGACTAGCGGCTCTGGGGCCAACGTCCTGACTTTC
NA	TRBV5-6	NA	TRBJ2-1	CASSLDGALNEQFF	TGTGCCAGCAGCTTGGATGGAGCGTTGAATGAGCAGTTCTTC
NA	TRBV30	NA	TRBJ2-1	CAWRGGVGSSYNEQFF	TGTGCCTGGAGGGGGGGAGTTGGGAGCTCCTACAATGAGCAGTTCTTC
TRBD2	TRBV28	once	TRBJ2-5	CASSFLAGGGETQYF	TGTGCCAGCAGTTTCTTAGCGGGAGGGGGAGAGACCCAGTACTTC
NA	TRBV6-4	NA	TRBJ2-5	CASSDSKFGSKETQYF	TGTGCCAGCAGTGACTCGAAGTTCGGGTCCAAAGAGACCCAGTACTTC
NA	TRBV2	NA	TRBJ1-1	CASNLQGWNTEAFF	TGTGCCAGCAATCTACAGGGCTGGAACACTGAAGCTTTCTTT
TRBD2	TRBV5-1	NA	TRBJ2-3	CASSSASGPDTQYF	TGCGCCAGCAGCTCGGCTAGCGGACCAGATACGCAGTATTTT
NA	TRBV21-1	NA	TRBJ1-3	CASSKVAVWDSGASGNTIYF	TGTGCCAGCAGCAAAGTGGCGGTTTGGGACAGTGGAGCCTCTGGAAACACCATATATTTT
TRBD2	TRBV6-5	NA	TRBJ2-1	CASSYSASGRNEQFF	TGTGCCAGCAGTTACTCGGCTAGCGGGAGGAATGAGCAGTTCTTC